This T cell receptor (beta chain) was captured by sequencing in a study of blood T cell repertoires in COVID-19. Looking at the study overall: COVID-19 samples from acute and convalescent phases originated in the United States, Italy and Spain. Sources were T cells, B-cell-depleted T cells, or PBMCs; the material itself was cDNA or gDNA.

Original analysis: Cell counts per sample came from amplifying reference gene primers. The assay was immunoSEQ multiplex PCR, and TCRdb's table has in-frame clones only and misses some. V, J and clone size were drawn from that table, and D and trimming were deduced from the DNA. The sample has 300,000 or so clones, around 86% seen once. The sequenced material came from peripheral blood. The sequence was collected from a man in his forties or fifties with active or convalescent COVID-19.

The CDR3 DNA reads as TGTGCCAGCAGCCCCCGGGACGGGAGCTATGGCTACACCTTC. Translated: CASSPRDGSYGYTF. The chain has TRBV7-9 and TRBJ1-2; D may be TRBD1 (5 bases). V lost 5 bases and J 4 bases, leaving 14 bases between the germline ends. Germline CDR1 is SEHNR and CDR2 is FQNEAQ (reference sequence). This CDR3 region has 14 residues.